A selection of T cell receptor beta chains follows, all from one sample in a study of blood T cell repertoires in COVID-19. Measured with immunoSEQ multiplex PCR; TCRdb has only the in-frame clones, and not every one. The data show 390,000 or so clones, around 87% seen once. Sequenced input: peripheral blood. These receptor sequences come from a woman in her thirties with COVID-19, enrolled during active disease. The CDR3 runs from the conserved cysteine through the conserved F or W. Each record gives: J gene, V gene, D gene, clone size, CDR3 protein, CDR3 DNA. D genes are given only for firm matches. Clone size is not always given. Where it is, it says once, few, many or a class for expanded clones.

J: TRBJ1-3
V: TRBV29-1
D: TRBD1
size: NA
CDR3: CSVGQGLSSGNTIYF
DNA: TGCAGCGTTGGACAGGGGCTATCCTCTGGAAACACCATATATTTT

J: TRBJ1-1
V: TRBV12-3/TRBV12-4
D: TRBD1
size: NA
CDR3: CASSGDSEAFF
DNA: TGTGCCAGCAGTGGGGACAGTGAAGCTTTCTTT

J: TRBJ2-2
V: TRBV30
D: TRBD1
size: NA
CDR3: CAWGTGVPGELFF
DNA: TGTGCCTGGGGGACAGGGGTCCCCGGGGAGCTGTTTTTT

J: TRBJ2-7
V: TRBV28
D: TRBD1
size: NA
CDR3: CASSTAGTGGGEQYF
DNA: TGTGCCAGCAGTACCGCCGGGACAGGGGGCGGCGAGCAGTACTTC

J: TRBJ2-7
V: TRBV18
D: TRBD2
size: NA
CDR3: CASSPTSGSPYEQYF
DNA: TGTGCCAGCTCACCAACTAGCGGGAGCCCCTACGAGCAGTACTTC

J: TRBJ2-2
V: TRBV9
D: NA
size: NA
CDR3: CASSVGVSNTGELFF
DNA: TGTGCCAGCAGCGTAGGAGTCTCGAACACCGGGGAGCTGTTTTTT

J: TRBJ2-5
V: TRBV6-6
D: TRBD1
size: NA
CDR3: CASSSPDREQETQYF
DNA: TGTGCCAGCAGCTCTCCGGACAGGGAACAAGAGACCCAGTACTTC

J: TRBJ2-7
V: TRBV18
D: TRBD1
size: NA
CDR3: CASSPGQGAYEQYF
DNA: TGTGCCAGCTCACCCGGACAGGGGGCTTACGAGCAGTACTTC

J: TRBJ2-1
V: TRBV30
D: TRBD2
size: NA
CDR3: CAWSASGRANEQFF
DNA: TGTGCCTGGAGCGCGTCGGGGAGGGCCAATGAGCAGTTCTTC

J: TRBJ2-7
V: TRBV7-6
D: NA
size: NA
CDR3: CASSSQGEQYF
DNA: TGTGCCAGCAGCTCCCAGGGCGAGCAGTACTTC

J: TRBJ2-5
V: TRBV18
D: NA
size: NA
CDR3: CASSPLRGVGGETQYF
DNA: TGTGCCAGCTCACCCCTGCGCGGGGTTGGAGGCGAGACCCAGTACTTC

J: TRBJ2-5
V: TRBV6-5
D: NA
size: NA
CDR3: CASSSPGYQETQYF
DNA: TGTGCCAGCAGTTCTCCAGGGTACCAAGAGACCCAGTACTTC

J: TRBJ1-2
V: TRBV19
D: TRBD1
size: once
CDR3: CASSPTGDGYTF
DNA: TGTGCCAGTAGCCCGACAGGGGATGGCTACACCTTC

J: TRBJ1-5
V: TRBV27
D: NA
size: NA
CDR3: CASSPRLGNQPQHF
DNA: TGTGCCAGCAGTCCTAGGTTGGGCAATCAGCCCCAGCATTTT

J: TRBJ2-1
V: TRBV18
D: NA
size: NA
CDR3: CASSPPGSLTYNEQFF
DNA: TGTGCCAGCTCACCACCGGGCAGTCTGACCTACAATGAGCAGTTCTTC

J: TRBJ1-1
V: TRBV7-9
D: NA
size: NA
CDR3: CASSPAGRMNTEAFF
DNA: TGTGCCAGCAGCCCAGCGGGGCGAATGAACACTGAAGCTTTCTTT

J: TRBJ2-7
V: TRBV27
D: NA
size: NA
CDR3: CASSAGLYEQYF
DNA: TGTGCCAGCAGTGCCGGACTTTACGAGCAGTACTTC

J: TRBJ2-7
V: TRBV28
D: NA
size: NA
CDR3: CASNTGYYEQYF
DNA: TGTGCCAGCAACACAGGGTACTACGAGCAGTACTTC

J: TRBJ2-5
V: TRBV4-3
D: TRBD1
size: NA
CDR3: CASSPGGETGLWETQYF
DNA: TGCGCCAGCAGCCCCGGTGGAGAGACAGGGTTGTGGGAGACCCAGTACTTC

J: TRBJ2-2
V: TRBV20-1
D: NA
size: NA
CDR3: CSASLGGRDTGELFF
DNA: TGCAGTGCTAGTTTGGGGGGGCGAGACACCGGGGAGCTGTTTTTT

J: TRBJ2-1
V: TRBV2
D: NA
size: NA
CDR3: CASSEAGKTYNEQFF
DNA: TGTGCCAGCAGTGAAGCTGGCAAAACCTACAATGAGCAGTTCTTC

J: TRBJ1-2
V: TRBV6-4
D: TRBD1
size: NA
CDR3: CASNQDRGITANYGYTF
DNA: TGTGCCAGCAATCAGGACAGGGGCATAACTGCTAACTATGGCTACACCTTC

J: TRBJ1-1
V: TRBV10-3
D: NA
size: NA
CDR3: CATRRDMNTEAFF
DNA: TGTGCCACCAGGAGGGACATGAACACTGAAGCTTTCTTT

J: TRBJ2-3
V: TRBV5-6
D: NA
size: NA
CDR3: CASSFPGEMTDTQYF
DNA: TGTGCCAGCAGCTTCCCGGGAGAAATGACAGATACGCAGTATTTT

J: TRBJ2-3
V: TRBV19
D: TRBD2
size: NA
CDR3: CASSRLAGVKDTQYF
DNA: TGTGCCAGTAGTAGGCTAGCGGGAGTTAAAGATACGCAGTATTTT

J: TRBJ1-4
V: TRBV7-2
D: TRBD1
size: once
CDR3: CASSLDKGAWEKLFF
DNA: TGTGCCAGCAGCTTAGATAAGGGGGCATGGGAAAAACTGTTTTTT

J: TRBJ2-1
V: TRBV5-1
D: NA
size: NA
CDR3: CASSLGGGRTLFNEQFF
DNA: TGCGCCAGCAGCCTGGGAGGGGGTAGAACCCTCTTCAATGAGCAGTTCTTC

J: TRBJ1-5
V: TRBV27
D: NA
size: NA
CDR3: CASGARLNNQPQHF
DNA: TGTGCCAGCGGGGCGCGGCTCAATAATCAGCCCCAGCATTTT

J: TRBJ1-2
V: TRBV6-2/TRBV6-3
D: TRBD1
size: NA
CDR3: CASSRPGTGWRYTF
DNA: TGTGCCAGCAGTCGCCCCGGGACAGGGTGGCGCTACACCTTC

J: TRBJ1-5
V: TRBV27
D: NA
size: NA
CDR3: CASSRTELNQPQHF
DNA: TGTGCCAGCAGTAGGACAGAGCTAAATCAGCCCCAGCATTTT

J: TRBJ2-5
V: TRBV28
D: NA
size: NA
CDR3: CASSPGFITETQYF
DNA: TGTGCCAGCAGCCCCGGGTTTATAACGGAGACCCAGTACTTC

J: TRBJ2-1
V: TRBV9
D: TRBD1
size: NA
CDR3: CASSVGTGYYNEQFF
DNA: TGTGCCAGCAGCGTAGGGACAGGCTACTACAATGAGCAGTTCTTC

J: TRBJ2-5
V: TRBV28
D: TRBD1
size: NA
CDR3: CASSLPVTGGPTETQYF
DNA: TGTGCCAGCAGCCTCCCGGTGACAGGGGGCCCAACAGAGACCCAGTACTTC

J: TRBJ1-2
V: TRBV29-1
D: TRBD1
size: NA
CDR3: CSSRQGNNYGYTF
DNA: TGCAGCTCCCGACAGGGGAATAACTATGGCTACACCTTC

J: TRBJ2-5
V: TRBV7-2
D: NA
size: NA
CDR3: CASSLSSGWAGETQYF
DNA: TGTGCCAGCAGCTTATCGTCCGGCTGGGCGGGGGAGACCCAGTACTTC

J: TRBJ2-1
V: TRBV2
D: TRBD2
size: NA
CDR3: CASRALQGLAGGGEQFF
DNA: TGTGCCAGCAGGGCTCTTCAGGGACTAGCGGGAGGCGGTGAGCAGTTCTTC

J: TRBJ2-1
V: TRBV5-1
D: NA
size: NA
CDR3: CASSLRQVSYNEQFF
DNA: TGCGCCAGCAGCTTAAGGCAGGTGTCCTACAATGAGCAGTTCTTC

J: TRBJ1-1
V: TRBV6-4
D: NA
size: NA
CDR3: CASSDSGNTEAFF
DNA: TGTGCCAGCAGTGACTCCGGGAACACTGAAGCTTTCTTT

J: TRBJ2-7
V: TRBV27
D: TRBD2
size: NA
CDR3: CASSPLTSGTAYEQYF
DNA: TGTGCCAGCAGTCCCCTGACTAGCGGGACGGCCTACGAGCAGTACTTC

J: TRBJ2-5
V: TRBV27
D: NA
size: NA
CDR3: CASSPTPGYQETQYF
DNA: TGTGCCAGCAGTCCCACGCCCGGGTACCAAGAGACCCAGTACTTC

J: TRBJ2-7
V: TRBV19
D: TRBD2
size: NA
CDR3: CASRGTSGPYEQYF
DNA: TGTGCCAGTCGAGGGACTAGCGGCCCCTACGAGCAGTACTTC

J: TRBJ1-2
V: TRBV5-4
D: TRBD1
size: NA
CDR3: CASSWTGGTYGYTF
DNA: TGTGCCAGCAGCTGGACAGGGGGAACCTATGGCTACACCTTC

J: TRBJ1-2
V: TRBV12-5
D: NA
size: NA
CDR3: CASGFGGVRGYTF
DNA: TGTGCTAGTGGTTTTGGAGGGGTCCGTGGCTACACCTTC

J: TRBJ2-5
V: TRBV9
D: NA
size: few
CDR3: CASSWGLGGQETQYF
DNA: TGTGCCAGCAGCTGGGGCTTGGGGGGCCAAGAGACCCAGTACTTC

J: TRBJ1-1
V: TRBV2
D: NA
size: NA
CDR3: CASSWQGGTEAFF
DNA: TGTGCCAGCAGTTGGCAGGGTGGCACTGAAGCTTTCTTT

J: TRBJ1-5
V: TRBV18
D: NA
size: NA
CDR3: CASSPAGQGQPQHF
DNA: TGTGCCAGCTCACCAGCAGGGCAAGGTCAGCCCCAGCATTTT

J: TRBJ2-3
V: TRBV29-1
D: TRBD2
size: NA
CDR3: CSAGLAAPWGEQYF
DNA: TGCAGCGCTGGACTAGCGGCGCCCTGGGGAGAGCAGTATTTT

J: TRBJ1-3
V: TRBV7-2
D: NA
size: NA
CDR3: CASSPGSGNTIYF
DNA: TGTGCCAGCAGCCCCGGGTCCGGAAACACCATATATTTT

J: TRBJ1-5
V: TRBV4-1
D: TRBD1
size: NA
CDR3: CASSQELGGVQPQHF
DNA: TGCGCCAGCAGCCAAGAGTTAGGGGGCGTTCAGCCCCAGCATTTT

J: TRBJ2-2
V: TRBV4-1
D: NA
size: few
CDR3: CASSHYDRNGELFF
DNA: TGCGCCAGCAGCCATTATGACAGGAACGGGGAGCTGTTTTTT

J: TRBJ2-1
V: TRBV24-1
D: NA
size: NA
CDR3: CATSDPTRGEDEQFF
DNA: TGTGCCACCAGTGACCCCACCAGGGGCGAGGATGAGCAGTTCTTC

J: TRBJ1-1
V: TRBV2
D: NA
size: NA
CDR3: CASSFPSGGEAFF
DNA: TGTGCCAGCAGCTTTCCCTCCGGGGGTGAAGCTTTCTTT

J: TRBJ2-3
V: TRBV28
D: TRBD2
size: NA
CDR3: CASSLGTSGTSTDTQYF
DNA: TGTGCCAGCAGTTTAGGGACTAGCGGGACTAGCACAGATACGCAGTATTTT

J: TRBJ2-2
V: TRBV11-3
D: TRBD2
size: NA
CDR3: CASSFGLAVGGELFF
DNA: TGTGCCAGCAGCTTTGGCCTAGCGGTTGGAGGGGAGCTGTTTTTT

J: TRBJ2-5
V: TRBV5-1
D: TRBD1
size: once
CDR3: CASSLGGTGTLETQYF
DNA: TGCGCCAGCAGCTTGGGGGGGACAGGGACCCTGGAGACCCAGTACTTC

J: TRBJ1-1
V: TRBV27
D: TRBD1
size: few
CDR3: CASSPRTGPNTEAFF
DNA: TGTGCCAGCAGTCCCCGGACAGGACCGAACACTGAAGCTTTCTTT

J: TRBJ1-1
V: TRBV30
D: TRBD1
size: NA
CDR3: CAWSLGGTNTEAFF
DNA: TGTGCCTGGAGTTTAGGGGGCACGAACACTGAAGCTTTCTTT

J: TRBJ2-3
V: TRBV9
D: TRBD2
size: NA
CDR3: CASGTSGSTDTQYF
DNA: TGTGCCAGCGGTACTAGCGGGAGTACAGATACGCAGTATTTT

J: TRBJ2-5
V: TRBV29-1
D: TRBD1
size: few
CDR3: CSVATGTGWETQYF
DNA: TGCAGCGTAGCGACCGGGACAGGGTGGGAGACCCAGTACTTC